This TCR beta chain originates from a study of blood T cell repertoires in COVID-19 (dated by TCRdb to the early 2020s). With regard to the full study: Collaborator samples came from the United States, Italy and Spain and covered acute and convalescent phases of COVID-19. A freely available public database, intended as a resource for researchers studying the immune response to SARS-CoV-2, is where the repertoires were released. Deeply sampled blood TCRbeta repertoires from subjects exposed to, actively infected with, or recovered from COVID-19 were included in the dataset. Samples were obtained from the ongoing ImmuneRACE study (first 160 participants) and from over 1,000 subjects provided by 6 global collaborators. HLA class I and class II types, where available, came from metadata supplied by the sample provider rather than from assay-based typing. A de-identified subject ID, COVID-19 status, age in years and sex were almost always included in the sample metadata. The prospective study material was composed of cDNA or gDNA derived from T cells, B-cell-depleted T cells, or PBMCs.

TCRbeta CDR3 regions were amplified from genomic DNA by means of the immunoSEQ Assay, a bias-controlled multiplex PCR. As for the original processing: The number of nucleated cells in each sample was estimated from the amplification of reference gene primers within the assay. To quantify the absolute abundance of each unique TCRbeta CDR3 rearrangement, sequence reads were collapsed and filtered. For each sample, productive Simpson clonality was calculated by taking the square root of Simpson's diversity index across productive rearrangements. In its TCRdb copy, this immuneACCESS table keeps in-frame sequences only and misses some clones. Where compared with another copy, unresolved V genes explain less than half of these, and the others have no known cause. V and J calls and clone size come straight from that table; D and trimming were deduced from the DNA. The sample includes around 100,000 clones, with approximately 62% observed a single time. Around 6.3% of the sample belongs to the ten largest clones.

Note on this clone: The clone's antigen remains unknown. Base-call qualities are not available, and no considerably larger clone is one nucleotide away.

The full study reports these points: The amount of clinical and demographic metadata varied by source and participant and was provided uncurated.

Each collaborating institution followed its own protocols to collect whole blood in K2EDTA tubes. For TCRbeta analysis, collaborators shipped samples as frozen whole blood, isolated PBMCs, or DNA extracted from either of those sample types. The sequenced material came from peripheral blood. The receptor's source is a man aged 80 or over with acute or convalescent COVID-19.

The sequenced DNA is TGTGCCAGCAGTGAATGGGGGGGGCCCTCTGGAAACACCATATATTTT. It codes for CASSEWGGPSGNTIYF. The rearranged chain carries TRBV25-1 and TRBJ1-3, with TRBD1 tentatively as D gene (6 bases match). At the junction V is shortened by 1 base and J by 0 bases, with 10 bases in between. The germline V gene yields MGHDK for CDR1 and SYGVNS for CDR2. There are 16 amino acids in the CDR3, from cysteine to phenylalanine inclusive. The CDR3 DNA has 48 bases and is translated from base 1.